These T cell receptor beta chains were read from a single sample in a study of OX40 agonist ivuxolimab in advanced cancers. Profiling relied on immunoSEQ multiplex PCR, and the TCRdb table lists in-frame clones only, not all of them. The sample carries under 13,000 clones, roughly 80% recorded once. Sequenced material: CD4+ or CD8+ T cells sorted from blood, taken in a trial of the OX40 agonist ivuxolimab. The source of these receptors is an adult with an advanced solid tumor such as melanoma, head and neck, liver or kidney cancer. Each CDR3 is given with its conserved first and last residue. Fields, in order: clone size, D gene, V gene, J gene, CDR3 protein, CDR3 DNA. A D gene is named only where the DNA matches it firmly. Not all rows give a size; the values are once, few, many and, for expanded clones, a class.

size: .; D: TRBD1; V: TRBV4-2; J: TRBJ1-6; CDR3: CASSQDPGQGYSPLHF; DNA: TGTGCCAGCAGCCAAGATCCCGGACAGGGTTATTCACCCCTCCACTTT
size: .; D: TRBD2; V: TRBV19; J: TRBJ2-5; CDR3: CASSTTSGSYETQYF; DNA: TGTGCCAGTAGTACGACTAGCGGGAGCTACGAGACCCAGTACTTC
size: .; D: .; V: TRBV21-1; J: TRBJ2-5; CDR3: CASSIPEFTQYF; DNA: TGTGCCAGCAGCATCCCGGAGTTTACCCAGTACTTC
size: .; D: .; V: TRBV4-2; J: TRBJ2-2; CDR3: CASSQERGSTGELFF; DNA: TGTGCCAGCAGCCAAGAAAGAGGGAGCACCGGGGAGCTGTTTTTT
size: .; D: .; V: TRBV19; J: TRBJ2-7; CDR3: CASSPLLGSSYEQYF; DNA: TGTGCCAGTAGTCCCCTCCTTGGCAGCTCCTACGAGCAGTACTTC
size: .; D: TRBD1; V: TRBV6-5; J: TRBJ2-5; CDR3: CASSNMDRIGETQYF; DNA: TGTGCCAGCAGTAACATGGACAGGATTGGAGAGACCCAGTACTTC
size: once; D: .; V: TRBV5-1; J: TRBJ2-7; CDR3: CASSLISMSSYEQYF; DNA: TGCGCCAGCAGCTTGATTAGTATGAGCTCCTACGAGCAGTACTTC
size: .; D: .; V: TRBV13; J: TRBJ2-1; CDR3: CASSSDSVSYNEQFF; DNA: TGTGCCAGCAGCAGTGACAGTGTCTCCTACAATGAGCAGTTCTTC
size: .; D: .; V: TRBV10-2; J: TRBJ2-3; CDR3: CASSESLSSGTQYF; DNA: TGCGCCAGCAGTGAGTCGTTGTCCTCAGGGACGCAGTATTTT
size: .; D: .; V: TRBV28; J: TRBJ2-7; CDR3: CASSLSGGRAYEQYF; DNA: TGTGCCAGCAGTTTATCCGGGGGGCGGGCCTACGAGCAGTACTTC
size: .; D: .; V: TRBV7-9; J: TRBJ1-1; CDR3: CASSSDSAEAFF; DNA: TGTGCCAGCAGCTCGGACAGTGCTGAAGCTTTCTTT
size: .; D: .; V: TRBV6-4; J: TRBJ1-1; CDR3: CASSEGLGAAEAFF; DNA: TGTGCCAGCAGTGAAGGTTTAGGGGCTGCTGAAGCTTTCTTT
size: .; D: .; V: TRBV6-4; J: TRBJ2-7; CDR3: CASSEDAGSYEQYF; DNA: TGTGCCAGCAGTGAAGATGCAGGGTCCTACGAGCAGTACTTC
size: .; D: TRBD2; V: TRBV4-2; J: TRBJ2-7; CDR3: CASSRGTSGTYEQYF; DNA: TGTGCCAGCAGCCGCGGGACTAGCGGCACCTACGAGCAGTACTTC
size: .; D: .; V: TRBV27; J: TRBJ2-7; CDR3: CASSLSTLGGAFSEQYF; DNA: TGTGCCAGCAGTTTATCGACGCTGGGGGGCGCTTTTTCCGAGCAGTACTTC
size: .; D: .; V: TRBV11-2; J: TRBJ2-2; CDR3: CASSLAGYRDILNTGELFF; DNA: TGTGCCAGCAGCTTAGCGGGCTACCGGGACATTTTGAACACCGGGGAGCTGTTTTTT
size: .; D: .; V: TRBV27; J: TRBJ2-1; CDR3: CASSLSVSSYEQFF; DNA: TGTGCCAGCAGTTTATCGGTTAGCTCGTATGAGCAGTTCTTC
size: few; D: .; V: TRBV7-9; J: TRBJ1-2; CDR3: CASSPSGSVLKGYTF; DNA: TGTGCCAGCAGCCCGTCTGGGAGCGTGCTAAAGGGCTACACCTTC
size: .; D: .; V: TRBV7-5; J: TRBJ2-7; CDR3: CARSLWGELEQYF; DNA: TGTGCCAGAAGCTTATGGGGGGAACTCGAGCAGTACTTC
size: .; D: TRBD2; V: TRBV6-5; J: TRBJ2-3; CDR3: CASRLAGISTDTQYF; DNA: TGTGCCAGCAGACTAGCGGGGATTAGCACAGATACGCAGTATTTT
size: .; D: .; V: TRBV5-3; J: TRBJ2-1; CDR3: CASSSGNNEQFF; DNA: TGTGCCAGCAGCTCAGGTAATAATGAGCAGTTCTTC
size: .; D: .; V: TRBV6-5; J: TRBJ1-6; CDR3: CASRSTGGPNSPLHF; DNA: TGTGCCAGCAGATCTACTGGTGGGCCTAATTCACCCCTCCACTTT
size: .; D: .; V: TRBV5-5; J: TRBJ2-7; CDR3: CASSLEGLYEQYF; DNA: TGTGCCAGCAGCTTGGAGGGGCTCTACGAGCAGTACTTC
size: few; D: .; V: TRBV5-5; J: TRBJ1-1; CDR3: CASSLDLHTEAFF; DNA: TGTGCCAGCAGCTTGGACCTCCACACTGAAGCTTTCTTT
size: .; D: TRBD1; V: TRBV4-2; J: TRBJ2-1; CDR3: CASSQEHGQAYNEQFF; DNA: TGTGCCAGCAGCCAAGAGCACGGACAGGCCTACAATGAGCAGTTCTTC
size: .; D: .; V: TRBV9; J: TRBJ1-3; CDR3: CASSPSGWGGNTIYF; DNA: TGTGCCAGCAGCCCTTCCGGATGGGGTGGAAACACCATATATTTT
size: .; D: .; V: TRBV7-9; J: TRBJ2-1; CDR3: CASSRIYNEQFF; DNA: TGTGCCAGCAGCCGTATATACAATGAGCAGTTCTTC
size: .; D: .; V: TRBV7-8; J: TRBJ2-7; CDR3: CASSLVGREGEQYF; DNA: TGTGCCAGCAGCTTAGTCGGCAGGGAAGGGGAGCAGTACTTC
size: few; D: .; V: TRBV4-3; J: TRBJ2-1; CDR3: CASSQDVGVYNEQFF; DNA: TGCGCCAGCAGCCAAGATGTTGGGGTATACAATGAGCAGTTCTTC
size: .; D: .; V: TRBV7-9; J: TRBJ2-1; CDR3: CASSSDEGHAIYNEQFF; DNA: TGTGCCAGCAGCTCCGATGAGGGGCACGCGATCTACAATGAGCAGTTCTTC
size: .; D: .; V: TRBV29-1; J: TRBJ2-2; CDR3: CSVDRDANTGELFF; DNA: TGCAGCGTTGACAGGGATGCGAACACCGGGGAGCTGTTTTTT
size: .; D: .; V: TRBV25-1; J: TRBJ2-3; CDR3: CASSVSGPGDTQYF; DNA: TGTGCCAGCAGTGTTAGCGGACCAGGGGATACGCAGTATTTT
size: once; D: .; V: TRBV20-1; J: TRBJ2-1; CDR3: CSAMGPLQFF; DNA: TGCAGTGCTATGGGGCCCCTCCAGTTCTTC
size: medium-sized; D: TRBD2; V: TRBV27; J: TRBJ2-1; CDR3: CASSPSGAYNEQFF; DNA: TGTGCCAGCAGTCCAAGCGGGGCCTACAATGAGCAGTTCTTC
size: .; D: .; V: TRBV27; J: TRBJ2-1; CDR3: CASTSRTGFDAWSQFF; DNA: TGTGCCAGCACCTCTCGAACAGGGTTTGATGCGTGGTCGCAGTTCTTC
size: .; D: TRBD1; V: TRBV10-3; J: TRBJ1-2; CDR3: CAISPRDRGGYGYTF; DNA: TGTGCCATCAGCCCCCGGGACAGGGGAGGCTATGGCTACACCTTC
size: .; D: .; V: TRBV14; J: TRBJ1-3; CDR3: CASSPGTQGNTIYF; DNA: TGTGCCAGCAGCCCAGGGACACAAGGAAACACCATATATTTT
size: .; D: .; V: TRBV7-9; J: TRBJ1-2; CDR3: CASSLAQLSNYGYTF; DNA: TGTGCCAGCAGCTTAGCACAGCTATCTAACTATGGCTACACCTTC
size: few; D: .; V: TRBV19; J: TRBJ2-1; CDR3: CASSMTGGTYNEQFF; DNA: TGTGCCAGTAGTATGACGGGGGGCACCTACAATGAGCAGTTCTTC
size: .; D: .; V: TRBV6-4; J: TRBJ1-6; CDR3: CASRDSYNSPLHF; DNA: TGTGCCAGCAGGGACTCCTATAATTCACCCCTCCACTTT
size: .; D: TRBD1; V: TRBV18; J: TRBJ1-1; CDR3: CASSPSGTGATEAFF; DNA: TGTGCCAGCTCACCGTCCGGGACAGGGGCAACTGAAGCTTTCTTT
size: .; D: TRBD1; V: TRBV6-6; J: TRBJ1-3; CDR3: CASSTGGEGHTIYF; DNA: TGTGCCAGCAGTACAGGGGGCGAAGGCCACACCATATATTTT
size: .; D: .; V: TRBV5-6; J: TRBJ1-1; CDR3: CASSPQSRDTYTEAFF; DNA: TGTGCCAGCAGCCCTCAGTCCCGGGACACCTACACTGAAGCTTTCTTT
size: .; D: .; V: TRBV4-2; J: TRBJ2-7; CDR3: CASSQGGPLNTYEQYF; DNA: TGTGCCAGCAGCCAAGGGGGACCGTTAAACACCTACGAGCAGTACTTC
size: once; D: .; V: TRBV6-4; J: TRBJ1-2; CDR3: CASRDSLNYGYTF; DNA: TGTGCCAGCAGGGACAGCCTTAACTATGGCTACACCTTC
size: .; D: TRBD1; V: TRBV28; J: TRBJ2-1; CDR3: CASSLSPDREDEQFF; DNA: TGTGCCAGCAGTTTATCACCGGACAGGGAGGATGAGCAGTTCTTC
size: .; D: .; V: TRBV27; J: TRBJ2-4; CDR3: CASSSTGSHLAKNIQYF; DNA: TGTGCCAGCAGTTCAACAGGGTCCCACCTAGCCAAAAACATTCAGTACTTC
size: .; D: TRBD1; V: TRBV28; J: TRBJ1-5; CDR3: CASNLNTRSGGAVGQPQHF; DNA: TGTGCCAGCAACCTAAATACTCGATCAGGGGGCGCCGTGGGGCAGCCCCAGCATTTT
size: once; D: TRBD1; V: TRBV6-5; J: TRBJ1-6; CDR3: CASSYSGTGVSPLHF; DNA: TGTGCCAGCAGTTACTCCGGGACAGGGGTTTCACCCCTCCACTTT
size: .; D: TRBD1; V: TRBV29-1; J: TRBJ2-6; CDR3: CSVERQGRNVLTF; DNA: TGCAGCGTTGAACGACAGGGTAGGAACGTCCTGACTTTC
size: .; D: .; V: TRBV6-5; J: TRBJ1-1; CDR3: CASSPGGGNTEAFF; DNA: TGTGCCAGCAGCCCCGGGGGAGGGAACACTGAAGCTTTCTTT
size: .; D: .; V: TRBV12-5; J: TRBJ2-3; CDR3: CASGLDQSSTDTQYF; DNA: TGTGCTAGTGGTTTAGACCAGTCAAGCACAGATACGCAGTATTTT